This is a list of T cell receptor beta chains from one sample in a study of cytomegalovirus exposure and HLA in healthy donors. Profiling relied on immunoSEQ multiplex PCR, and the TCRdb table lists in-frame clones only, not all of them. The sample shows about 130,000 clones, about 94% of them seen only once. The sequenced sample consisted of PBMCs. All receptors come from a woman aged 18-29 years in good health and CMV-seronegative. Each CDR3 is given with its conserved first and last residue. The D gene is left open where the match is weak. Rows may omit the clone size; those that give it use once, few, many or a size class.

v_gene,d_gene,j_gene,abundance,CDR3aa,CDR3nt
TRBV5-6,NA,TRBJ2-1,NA,CASSLAASWQFF,TGTGCCAGCAGCTTAGCCGCAAGCTGGCAGTTCTTC
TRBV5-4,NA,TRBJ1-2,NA,CASSLADVGSGYTF,TGTGCCAGCAGCTTGGCCGACGTCGGTAGCGGCTACACCTTC
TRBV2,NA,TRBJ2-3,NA,CASQGTDTQYF,TGTGCCAGTCAGGGAACAGATACGCAGTATTTT
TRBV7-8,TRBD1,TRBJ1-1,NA,CASSLGQGRTEAFF,TGTGCCAGCAGCTTAGGACAGGGAAGGACTGAAGCTTTCTTT
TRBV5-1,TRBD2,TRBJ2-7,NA,CASSRMGGTRMSYEQYF,TGCGCCAGCAGCCGAATGGGGGGGACTCGAATGTCCTACGAGCAGTACTTC
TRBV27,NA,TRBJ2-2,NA,CASKTDANTGELFF,TGTGCCAGCAAGACAGACGCGAACACCGGGGAGCTGTTTTTT
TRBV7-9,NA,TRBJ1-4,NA,CASSLNGRGGGEKLFF,TGTGCCAGCAGCTTAAACGGCCGGGGGGGAGGTGAAAAACTGTTTTTT
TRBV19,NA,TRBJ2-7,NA,CASSTDSSYVEQYF,TGTGCCAGTAGCACAGATTCATCCTACGTCGAGCAGTACTTC
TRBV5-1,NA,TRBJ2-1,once,CASSLQGHRVEGEQFF,TGCGCCAGCAGCTTGCAGGGGCACCGGGTCGAGGGTGAGCAGTTCTTC
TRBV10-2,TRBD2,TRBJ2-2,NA,CASSDYPGGAVGELFF,TGCGCCAGCAGTGACTACCCCGGGGGGGCAGTCGGGGAGCTGTTTTTT
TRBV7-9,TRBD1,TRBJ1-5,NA,CASSGDSYNQPQHF,TGTGCCAGCAGCGGGGACAGCTACAATCAGCCCCAGCATTTT
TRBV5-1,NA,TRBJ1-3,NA,CASSLATPSSGNTIYF,TGCGCCAGCAGCCTGGCAACACCCAGCTCTGGAAACACCATATATTTT
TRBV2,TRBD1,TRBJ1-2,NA,CASSEMGQGLGGYTF,TGTGCCAGCAGTGAAATGGGACAGGGCTTGGGAGGCTACACCTTC
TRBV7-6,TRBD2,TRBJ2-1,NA,CASSLATSGSRKYNEQFF,TGTGCCAGCAGCTTGGCGACTAGCGGGAGTCGAAAGTACAATGAGCAGTTCTTC
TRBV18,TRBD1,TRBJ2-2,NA,CASSPRTGGGGELFF,TGTGCCAGCTCACCCCGGACAGGGGGTGGCGGGGAGCTGTTTTTT
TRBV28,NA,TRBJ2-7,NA,CASSLREQYF,TGTGCCAGCAGTTTACGCGAGCAGTACTTC
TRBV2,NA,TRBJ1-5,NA,CASSGAGYSNQPQHF,TGTGCCAGCAGTGGGGCAGGCTATAGCAATCAGCCCCAGCATTTT
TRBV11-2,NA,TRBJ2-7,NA,CASSPMPQGRSSYEQYF,TGTGCCAGCAGCCCAATGCCTCAGGGGCGTAGCTCCTACGAGCAGTACTTC
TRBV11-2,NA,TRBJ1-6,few,CASSLAGPGRPLHF,TGTGCCAGCAGCTTAGCAGGGCCGGGGAGGCCCCTCCACTTT
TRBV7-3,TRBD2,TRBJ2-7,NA,CASSLTSGGYEQYF,TGTGCCAGCAGCTTGACTAGCGGGGGGTACGAGCAGTACTTC
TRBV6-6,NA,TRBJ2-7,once,CASSVRDYEQYF,TGTGCCAGCAGTGTGCGGGACTACGAGCAGTACTTC
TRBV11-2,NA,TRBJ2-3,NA,CASSLGTFGADTQYF,TGTGCCAGCAGCTTAGGGACTTTTGGGGCAGATACGCAGTATTTT
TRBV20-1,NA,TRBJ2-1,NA,CSAREANEQFF,TGCAGTGCTAGAGAAGCGAACGAGCAGTTCTTC
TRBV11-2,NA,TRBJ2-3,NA,CASSFAGDTQYF,TGTGCCAGCAGCTTTGCCGGAGATACGCAGTATTTT
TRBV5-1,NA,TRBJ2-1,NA,CASSLGARQFF,TGCGCCAGCAGCTTGGGGGCGCGTCAGTTCTTC
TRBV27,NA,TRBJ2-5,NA,CASSLYGSGETQYF,TGTGCCAGCAGTTTATACGGGAGTGGGGAGACCCAGTACTTC
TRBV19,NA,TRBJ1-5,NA,CASSIGWGGNQPQHF,TGTGCCAGTAGTATAGGATGGGGGGGAAATCAGCCCCAGCATTTT
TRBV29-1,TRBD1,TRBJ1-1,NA,CSVGQGVRNTEAFF,TGCAGCGTTGGACAGGGGGTGAGGAACACTGAAGCTTTCTTT